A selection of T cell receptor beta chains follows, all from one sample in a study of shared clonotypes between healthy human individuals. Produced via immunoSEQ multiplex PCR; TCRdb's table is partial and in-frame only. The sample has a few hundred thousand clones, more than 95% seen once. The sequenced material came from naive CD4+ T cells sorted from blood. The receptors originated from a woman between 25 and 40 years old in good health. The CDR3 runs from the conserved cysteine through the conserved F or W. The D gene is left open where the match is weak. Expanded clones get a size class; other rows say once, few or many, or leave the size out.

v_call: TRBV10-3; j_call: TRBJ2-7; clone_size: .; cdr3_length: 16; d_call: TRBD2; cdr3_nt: TGTGCCATCAGTGATGCTCAGCGGGGAGGACCTTACGAGCAGTACTTC; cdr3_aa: CAISDAQRGGPYEQYF
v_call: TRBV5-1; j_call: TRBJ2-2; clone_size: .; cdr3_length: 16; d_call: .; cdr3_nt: TGCGCCAGCAGCTTGGTTGCGGGGGCTGGCACCGGGGAGCTGTTTTTT; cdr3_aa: CASSLVAGAGTGELFF
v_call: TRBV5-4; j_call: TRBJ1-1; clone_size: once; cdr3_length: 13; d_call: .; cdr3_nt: TGTGCCAGCAGCCGGCAGATGAACACTGAAGCTTTCTTT; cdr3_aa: CASSRQMNTEAFF
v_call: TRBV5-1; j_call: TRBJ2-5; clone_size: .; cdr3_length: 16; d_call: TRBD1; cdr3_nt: TGCGCCAGCAGCTTGGGCCCGGGACAGATACAAGAGACCCAGTACTTC; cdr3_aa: CASSLGPGQIQETQYF
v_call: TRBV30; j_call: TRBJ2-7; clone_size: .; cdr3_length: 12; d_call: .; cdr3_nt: TGTGCCTGGACAGCCACTCGCTACGAGCAGTACTTC; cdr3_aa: CAWTATRYEQYF
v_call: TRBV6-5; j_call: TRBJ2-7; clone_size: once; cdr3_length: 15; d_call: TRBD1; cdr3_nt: TGTGCCAGCAGTTACTCGGGACAGGGATACTACGAGCAGTACTTC; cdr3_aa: CASSYSGQGYYEQYF
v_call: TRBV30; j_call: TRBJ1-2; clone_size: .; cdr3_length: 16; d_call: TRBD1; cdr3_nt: TGTGCCTGGGGTGAGGGGACAGGGGGCTTCATCGGTGGCTACACCTTC; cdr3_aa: CAWGEGTGGFIGGYTF
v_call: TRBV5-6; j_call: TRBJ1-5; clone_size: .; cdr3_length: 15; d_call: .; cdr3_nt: TGTGCCAGCAGCTTGTTTTCCAGGGTCAATCAGCCCCAGCATTTT; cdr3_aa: CASSLFSRVNQPQHF
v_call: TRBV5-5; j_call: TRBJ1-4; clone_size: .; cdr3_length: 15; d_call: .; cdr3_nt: TGTGCCAGCAGCCCGAGGTTCGGGGGGTACGTAAAACTGTTTTTT; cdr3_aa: CASSPRFGGYVKLFF
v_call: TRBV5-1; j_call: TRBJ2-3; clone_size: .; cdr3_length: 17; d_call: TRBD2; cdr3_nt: TGCGCCAGCGGGGAGACTAGCGGGAGTATTTGGATAGATACGCAGTATTTT; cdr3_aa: CASGETSGSIWIDTQYF
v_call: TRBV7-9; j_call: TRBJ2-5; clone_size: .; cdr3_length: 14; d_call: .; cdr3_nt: TGTGCCAGCAACAACCAAGGGGCCGAAGAGACCCAGTACTTC; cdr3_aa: CASNNQGAEETQYF
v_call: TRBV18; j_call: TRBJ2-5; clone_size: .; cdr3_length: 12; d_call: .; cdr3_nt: TGTGCCAGCTCACAACTAGAAGAGACCCAGTACTTC; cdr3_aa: CASSQLEETQYF
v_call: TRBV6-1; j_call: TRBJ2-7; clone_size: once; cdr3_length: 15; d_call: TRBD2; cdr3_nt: TGTGCCAGCAGTGCAAGGGAGGGGAGCTCCTACGAGCAGTACTTC; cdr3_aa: CASSAREGSSYEQYF
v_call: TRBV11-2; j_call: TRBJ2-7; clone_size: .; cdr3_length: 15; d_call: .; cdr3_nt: TGTGCCAGCAGCTTAAGTGGTGCGATTACCTACGAGCAGTACTTC; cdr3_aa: CASSLSGAITYEQYF
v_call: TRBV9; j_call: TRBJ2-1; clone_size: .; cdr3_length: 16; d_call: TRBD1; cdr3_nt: TGTGCCAGCAGCCACGGTAGTGTTACAGGGGACAATGAGCAGTTCTTC; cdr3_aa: CASSHGSVTGDNEQFF
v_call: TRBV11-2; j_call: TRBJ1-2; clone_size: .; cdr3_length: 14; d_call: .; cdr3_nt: TGTGCCAGCAGCTACCCCTGGCGGGGCCCGGGCTACACCTTC; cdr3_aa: CASSYPWRGPGYTF
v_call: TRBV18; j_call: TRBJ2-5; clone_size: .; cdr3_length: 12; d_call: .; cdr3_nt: TGTGCCAGCTCACCACCGGTAGAGACCCAGTACTTC; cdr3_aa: CASSPPVETQYF
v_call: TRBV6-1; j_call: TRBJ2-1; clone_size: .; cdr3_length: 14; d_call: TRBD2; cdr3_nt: TGTGCCAGCAGTGGGGGACTAGTGGGTTATGAGCAGTTCTTC; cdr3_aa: CASSGGLVGYEQFF
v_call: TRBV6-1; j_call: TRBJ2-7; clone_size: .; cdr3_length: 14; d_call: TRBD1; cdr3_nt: TGTGCCAGCACAAGACAGGGGAAAAGGAACGAGCAGTACTTC; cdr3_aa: CASTRQGKRNEQYF
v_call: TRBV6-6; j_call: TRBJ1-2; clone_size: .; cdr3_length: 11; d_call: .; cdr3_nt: TGTGCCAGCAGGGGAATTGGTGGCTACACCTTC; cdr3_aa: CASRGIGGYTF
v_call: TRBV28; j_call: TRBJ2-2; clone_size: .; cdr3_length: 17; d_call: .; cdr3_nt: TGTGCCAGCAGTTTATCCGGACTGACATCGAACACCGGGGAGCTGTTTTTT; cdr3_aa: CASSLSGLTSNTGELFF
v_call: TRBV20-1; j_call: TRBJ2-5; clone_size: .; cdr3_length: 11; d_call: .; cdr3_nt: TGCAGTGCGAGAACAGGAGAGACCCAGTACTTC; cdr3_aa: CSARTGETQYF
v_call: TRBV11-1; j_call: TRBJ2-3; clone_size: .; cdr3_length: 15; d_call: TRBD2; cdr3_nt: TGTGCCAGCAGCTTTTTGGCGGGAGGGCCTGGTACGCAGTATTTT; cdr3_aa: CASSFLAGGPGTQYF
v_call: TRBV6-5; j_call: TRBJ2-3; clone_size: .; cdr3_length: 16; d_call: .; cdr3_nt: TGTGCCAGCAGTTACACACAGGTGTATAGCACAGATACGCAGTATTTT; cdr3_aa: CASSYTQVYSTDTQYF
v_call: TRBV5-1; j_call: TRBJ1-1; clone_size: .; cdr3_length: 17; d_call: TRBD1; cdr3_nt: TGCGCCAGCAGCTTGTTGGGACAGGGGACAATGAACACTGAAGCTTTCTTT; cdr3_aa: CASSLLGQGTMNTEAFF
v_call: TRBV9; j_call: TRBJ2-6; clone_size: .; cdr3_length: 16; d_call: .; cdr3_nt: TGTGCCAGCAGCGTATCGGCTAGCACTGGGGCCAACGTCCTGACTTTC; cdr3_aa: CASSVSASTGANVLTF
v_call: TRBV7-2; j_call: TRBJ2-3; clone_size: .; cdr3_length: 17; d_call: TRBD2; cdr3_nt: TGTGCCAGCAGCTTAGAAGGATTTAGCGGGAGTGTGGATACGCAGTATTTT; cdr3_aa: CASSLEGFSGSVDTQYF
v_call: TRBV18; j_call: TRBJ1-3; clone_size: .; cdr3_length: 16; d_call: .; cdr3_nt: TGTGCCAGCTCACCACCGAGGGGGGCAGCTGGAAACACCATATATTTT; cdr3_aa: CASSPPRGAAGNTIYF
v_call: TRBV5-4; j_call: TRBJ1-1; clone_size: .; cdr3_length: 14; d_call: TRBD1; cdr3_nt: TGTGCCAGCAGCGGGGACAGGGCCGTCTCTGAAGCTTTCTTT; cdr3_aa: CASSGDRAVSEAFF
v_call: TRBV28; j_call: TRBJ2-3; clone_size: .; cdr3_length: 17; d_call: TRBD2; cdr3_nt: TGTGCCAGCAGGGGACGCCGGGGACTACCATTCTCGGATACGCAGTATTTT; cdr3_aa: CASRGRRGLPFSDTQYF
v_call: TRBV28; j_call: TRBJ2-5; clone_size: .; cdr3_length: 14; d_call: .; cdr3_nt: TGTGCCAGCAGTTTAGGTGGACCCCAAGAGACCCAGTACTTC; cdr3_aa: CASSLGGPQETQYF
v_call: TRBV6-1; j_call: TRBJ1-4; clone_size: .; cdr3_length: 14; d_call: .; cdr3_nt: TGTGCCAGCTCGGACACACCAACTAATGAAAAACTGTTTTTT; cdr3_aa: CASSDTPTNEKLFF
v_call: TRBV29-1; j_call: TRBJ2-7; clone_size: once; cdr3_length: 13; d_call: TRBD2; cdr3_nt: TGCAGCGTTGCCAGCGGGAGGGCCTCCGAGCAGTACTTC; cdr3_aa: CSVASGRASEQYF
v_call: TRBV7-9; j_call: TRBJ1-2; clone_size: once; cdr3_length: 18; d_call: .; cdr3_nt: TGTGCCAGCAGCCTAGTCAACGGGTTCAGCACCCGCGACTATGGCTACACCTTC; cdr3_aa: CASSLVNGFSTRDYGYTF
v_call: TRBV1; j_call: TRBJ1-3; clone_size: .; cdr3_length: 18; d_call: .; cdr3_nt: TGCACCAGCAGCCAAGAACCCGGGACCGTCAGCTCTGGAAACACCATATATTTT; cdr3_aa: CTSSQEPGTVSSGNTIYF
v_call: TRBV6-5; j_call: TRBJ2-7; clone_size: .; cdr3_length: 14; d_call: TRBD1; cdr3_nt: TGTGCCAGCAGCCGGGACAGGGATATCCACGAGCAGTACTTC; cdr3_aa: CASSRDRDIHEQYF
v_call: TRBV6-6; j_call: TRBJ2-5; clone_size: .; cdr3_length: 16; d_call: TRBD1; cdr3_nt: TGTGCCAGCAGTTACACCGACAGGGGGCGCAGAGAGACCCAGTACTTC; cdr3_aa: CASSYTDRGRRETQYF
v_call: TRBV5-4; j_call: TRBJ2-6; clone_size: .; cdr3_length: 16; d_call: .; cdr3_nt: TGTGCCAGCAGCTTGGCCGGGCCCTCTGGGGCCAACGTCCTGACTTTC; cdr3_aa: CASSLAGPSGANVLTF
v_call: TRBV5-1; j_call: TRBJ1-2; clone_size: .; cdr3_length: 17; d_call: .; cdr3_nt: TGCGCCAGCAGCTTGGGGGATACGGGACCTTTTAACTATGGCTACACCTTC; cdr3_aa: CASSLGDTGPFNYGYTF
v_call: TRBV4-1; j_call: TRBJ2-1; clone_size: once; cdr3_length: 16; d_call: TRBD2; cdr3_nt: TGCGCCAGCAGCCATACAAGCGGGAGGGCCGTTAATGAGCAGTTCTTC; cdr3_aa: CASSHTSGRAVNEQFF
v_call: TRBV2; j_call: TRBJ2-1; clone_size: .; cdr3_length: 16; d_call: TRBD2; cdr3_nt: TGTGCCAGCACTCGAACCCGGGAGGTCCCCTACAATGAGCAGTTCTTC; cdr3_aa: CASTRTREVPYNEQFF
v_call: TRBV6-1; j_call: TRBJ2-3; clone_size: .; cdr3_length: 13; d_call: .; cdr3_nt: TGTGCCAGCGACAGGTTTCTCACAGATACGCAGTATTTT; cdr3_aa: CASDRFLTDTQYF
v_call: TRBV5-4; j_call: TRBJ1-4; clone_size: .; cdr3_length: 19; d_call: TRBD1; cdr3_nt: TGTGCCAGCAGCGGGACCGGGACAGGGGTTCCTTCAACTAATGAAAAACTGTTTTTT; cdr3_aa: CASSGTGTGVPSTNEKLFF
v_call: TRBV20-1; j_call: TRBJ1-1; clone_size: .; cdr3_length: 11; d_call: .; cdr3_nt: TGCAGGCCTGGGACGGGAGACGAAGCTTTCTTT; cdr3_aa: CRPGTGDEAFF
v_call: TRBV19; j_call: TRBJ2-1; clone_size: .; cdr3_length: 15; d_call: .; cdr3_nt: TGTGCCAGTAGGATCGGGCGGGATCCTTACAATGAGCAGTTCTTC; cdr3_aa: CASRIGRDPYNEQFF
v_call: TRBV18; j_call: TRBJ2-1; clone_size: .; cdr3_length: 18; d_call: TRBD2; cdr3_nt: TGTGCCAGCTCACCGGGACTAGCGGGAGGAAGCTCCTACAATGAGCAGTTCTTC; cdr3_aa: CASSPGLAGGSSYNEQFF
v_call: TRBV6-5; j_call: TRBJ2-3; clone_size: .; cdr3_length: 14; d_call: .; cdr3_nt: TGTGCCAGCAGTTCTGGAATTGGCACAGATACGCAGTATTTT; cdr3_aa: CASSSGIGTDTQYF
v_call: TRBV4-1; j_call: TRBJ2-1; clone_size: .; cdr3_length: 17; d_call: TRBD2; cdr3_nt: TGCGCCAGCAGCCAAACGACTAGGACTAGCGGATACAATGAGCAGTTCTTC; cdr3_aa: CASSQTTRTSGYNEQFF